Below, 3 T cell receptor beta chains from the same sample are listed, as sequenced in a study of T cells in women clearing cervical HPV infection. Libraries were prepared by immunoSEQ multiplex PCR; TCRdb keeps only in-frame clonotypes and omits some of them. This sample's clone table lists about 14,000 clones. The source material was blood buffy coat. These receptors came from a woman aged 18 to 75 with a cervical HPV16 infection that either progressed to CIN3+ or cleared (not recorded which).

For this clone: The sequence runs out 3 residues before the end of the CDR3; the remainder is reconstructed from the germline J gene. J is TRBJ2-1 and V is TRBV7-6; maybe TRBD1 (6 bases). The V and J ends lost 1 base and 0 bases respectively, with 10 bases between them. CDR3 length: 16 residues. CDR1 is SGHVS, CDR2 FNYEAQ, per germline. The part of the CDR3 DNA that was read is TGTGCCAGCAGCTTAGAAGACAGGAGCTCCTACAATGAG. Translating it yields CASSLEDRSSYNE. In full, the CDR3 reads CASSLEDRSSYNEQFF. The full variable domain, in which reference TRBV7-6 and TRBJ2-1 provide the parts outside the CDR3, is GAGVSQSPRYKVTKRGQDVALRCDPISGHVSLYWYRQALGQGPEFLTYFNYEAQQDKSGLPNDRFSAERPEGSISTLTIQRTEQRDSAMYRCASSLEDRSSYNEQFFGPGTRLTVL.

With respect to this clone: The read terminates 3 residues ahead of where the CDR3 ends, so the germline J gene completes it. The chain is built from TRBV28 and TRBJ1-5; 9 bases fit TRBD1. The CDR3 covers 15 residues. Trimming took 5 bases from V and 5 from J; bases not matched to a gene: 7. Germline CDR1 reads MDHEN; CDR2 reads SYDVKM. The sequenced CDR3 bases are TGTGCCAGCAGTACAAGTCGACAGGGGGATCAGCCC. Amino acid sequence: CASSTSRQGDQP. The whole CDR3 region reads CASSTSRQGDQPQHF.

On this clone: The read stops 3 residues short of the end of the CDR3; the missing end is completed from the germline J gene. V and J are TRBV7-3 and TRBJ2-3, with TRBD2 matching over 7 bases. With 2 bases clipped from V and 2 bases from J, the junction kept 4 bases outside the gene matches. Germline values: CDR1 SGHTA, CDR2 FQGTGA. The CDR3 loop spans 15 amino acids. Here the CDR3 reads CASSLFGTTTDTQYF. Incomplete CDR3 DNA: TGTGCCAGCAGCTTATTTGGGACTACCACAGATACG.